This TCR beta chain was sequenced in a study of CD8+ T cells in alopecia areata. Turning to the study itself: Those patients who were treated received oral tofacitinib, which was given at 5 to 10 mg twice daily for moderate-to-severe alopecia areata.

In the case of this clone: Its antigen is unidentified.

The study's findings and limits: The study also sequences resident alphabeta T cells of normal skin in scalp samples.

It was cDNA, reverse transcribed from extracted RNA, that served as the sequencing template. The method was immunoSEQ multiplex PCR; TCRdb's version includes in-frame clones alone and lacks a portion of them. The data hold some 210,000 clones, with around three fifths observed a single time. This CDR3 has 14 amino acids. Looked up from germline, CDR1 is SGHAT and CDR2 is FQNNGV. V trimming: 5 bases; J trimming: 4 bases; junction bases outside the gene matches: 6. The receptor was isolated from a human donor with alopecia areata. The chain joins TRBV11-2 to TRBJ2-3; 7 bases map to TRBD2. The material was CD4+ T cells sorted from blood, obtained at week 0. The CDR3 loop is CASSPGGGSDTQYF. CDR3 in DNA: TGTGCCAGCAGCCCTGGGGGGGGATCAGATACGCAGTATTTT.